The source of this TCR beta chain is a study of shared clonotypes between healthy human individuals. Study results and limitations: Larger richness was generally estimated for naive than memory subsets.

The repertoire was sequenced with immunoSEQ multiplex PCR; TCRdb's copy has only in-frame clones and lacks some. The data hold more than 550,000 clones, with 72% observed a single time. On this clone: Its antigen remains unidentified. This could be a read error, since a much larger clone is one nucleotide away. Other nucleotide sequences from this sample produce the same CDR3.

This CDR3 spans 12 amino acids. From germline, CDR1 is SEHNR and CDR2 FQNEAQ (reference sequence). The ends were cut back, 6 bases at V and 1 base at J, with 3 bases in the middle. The gene calls are TRBV7-9 and TRBJ2-2; D is ambiguous. The material sequenced was memory CD4+ T cells sorted from blood. Documented subset: CD45RA-negative fraction. The clonotype originates from a woman under 40 in good health. CDR3 DNA sequence: TGTGCCAGCAGAGGGAACACCGGGGAGCTGTTTTTT. Its translation is CASRGNTGELFF.